This T cell receptor beta chain was profiled in a study of human T cells and chemical hapten exposure. Overall study context: In the approximately 25-week study, patients were dosed weekly with diphenylcyclopropenone on the scalp throughout.

The table lists this clonotype with a few counts. Antigen unknown. MiXCR, applied by TCRdb to the RACE reads, yields one record per CDR3 protein. Here the sample spans 300,000 to 350,000 distinct CDR3 sequences, 5.5% to 8% being singletons. V gave up 8 bases and J gave up 0 bases, with 14 bases separating them. CDR3 length equals 14 residues. Per germline, CDR1 MNHEY and CDR2 SVGAGI. Overall study results and limits: Given that the donors had alopecia, their immune response may differ from that seen in healthy people. Expanded TCRs showed more large CDR3 clusters than pre-sensitization or healthy control sets.

Time point meaning: patch test 1, 2 weeks after DPC sensitization. Treatment denoted: therapeutic diphenylcyclopropenone sensitization with weekly scalp DPC. The TCR originated in a woman younger than 30 with alopecia areata. Some clones in this sample may be carry-over from other donors' samples. The sequenced sample was whole blood, obtained in connection with sensitization to the hapten diphenylcyclopropenone (DPC). The chain combines TRBV6-5 with TRBJ2-7; the D gene is possibly TRBD1 (6 bases). CDR3 loop: CASRRQGSSYEQYF. The CDR3 bases are TGTGCCAGCCGAAGGCAGGGGAGCTCCTACGAGCAGTACTTC.